These 14 T cell receptor beta chains were all obtained from the same sample, sequenced in a study of esophageal squamous cell carcinoma under preoperative chemotherapy. TCRdb recomputed calls from the PCR reads with MiXCR, one row per CDR3 protein. The sample lists 9,000 to 13,000 distinct CDR3 sequences; almost 65% were seen once. Time point noted: after preoperative PTX-NDP chemotherapy. Sampling took place from a patient given preoperative chemotherapy. The receptors originated from a human donor with esophageal squamous cell carcinoma. The donor label of this sample is uncertain.

The V and J genes are TRBV6-1 and TRBJ1-1; D not certain. CDR3 length: 12 residues. V shed 9 bases and J shed 7 bases, with 15 bases lying between them. Per the germline V gene, CDR1 is MNHNS and CDR2 is SASEGT. Written as DNA, the CDR3 is TGTGCCAGTCCACCTAGGTACGGTGAAGCTTTCTTT. This translates into CASPPRYGEAFF.

CDR3 coding DNA: TGTGCCAGCAGCCGCGGGGGAGAACCCTACAATGAGCAGTTCTTC. Its translation is CASSRGGEPYNEQFF. This chain links TRBV11-3 with TRBJ2-1, with 7 bases aligning to TRBD2. The CDR3 is made up of 15 amino acids. Germline V gives CDR1 SGHNT, CDR2 YENEEA. Losses at the gene ends were 5 bases for V and 2 bases for J; bases not matched to a gene: 6.

This clonotype has just a few counts. Germline and junction disagree at one end, which may indicate a read error. V gene TRBV6-1 combines with J gene TRBJ2-3, with TRBD2 identical over 8 bases. The germline CDR1 and CDR2 sequences are MNHNS and SASEGT. This CDR3 region has 17 residues. The chain's CDR3 is CASIAGSGDRDQETQYF. The CDR3 nucleotides read TGTGCCAGCATCGCGGGTAGCGGGGACCGTGACCAAGAGACGCAGTACTTT.

Only a few counts were recorded for this clonotype. V usage is TRBV15 and J usage is TRBJ2-5; 13 bases map to TRBD2. Per the germline V gene, CDR1 is LNHNV and CDR2 is YYDKDF (reference sequence). The CDR3 spans 14 residues. Trimming at V came to 6 bases and at J to 5 bases, leaving 3 bases not matched to a gene. The CDR3 is CATRGLAGFETQYF. CDR3 in DNA: TGTGCCACCAGGGGACTAGCGGGATTTGAGACCCAGTACTTC.

In this sample, this clonotype turned up once. The gene calls are TRBV10-2 and TRBJ2-4, with D perhaps assigned TRBD1 or TRBD2 (6 bases each). Germline assignment: CDR1 WSHSY and CDR2 SAAADI. V was shortened by 7 bases and J by 6 bases, with 19 bases between the two germline ends. The CDR3 sequence is 15 residues long. CDR3 bases: TGCGCCAGCACAATAACCTCATGGGGGGCAAACATTCAGTACTTC. Translation: CASTITSWGANIQYF.

This clonotype was observed at least ten times. The chain employs TRBV27 and TRBJ2-1; 7 nucleotides match TRBD2. V shed 5 bases and J 7 bases; nucleotides not matched to a gene: 11. The CDR3 runs 15 residues. Germline V gene data show CDR1 as MNHEY and CDR2 as SMNVEV (reference sequence). The CDR3 sequence: CASSQREGLRNEQFF. The CDR3 bases are TGTGCCAGCAGTCAAAGGGAGGGCCTACGGAATGAGCAGTTCTTC.

The chain links TRBV6-5 to TRBJ2-7, with a tentative D call TRBD1 (5 bases). V lost 2 bases, J lost 1 base, and 6 bases lay in between. CDR1 is MNHEY, CDR2 SVGAGI, per germline. The CDR3 length is 13 residues. The chain's CDR3 is CASSYAGSYEQYF. CDR3 DNA: TGTGCCAGCAGTTACGCAGGGTCCTACGAGCAGTACTTC.

V and J are TRBV6-5 and TRBJ1-2; 7 bases line up with TRBD1. V lost 0 bases, J lost 3 bases, and 4 bases stayed unmatched. Germline loops: CDR1 MNHEY, CDR2 SVGAGI. CDR3 length: 15 amino acids. The CDR3 nucleotides read TGTGCCAGCAGTTACTCGGGAGGGGGCCACTATGGCTACACCTTC. Protein: CASSYSGGGHYGYTF.

This clonotype occurred a few times. V is TRBV5-1 and J is TRBJ1-1; perhaps TRBD1 as D (5 bases). Germline values: CDR1 SGHRS, CDR2 YFSETQ. The CDR3 length is 14 residues. The V end lost 0 bases, the J end lost 4 bases, and 10 bases lay between the germline ends. For the CDR3, the DNA is TGCGCCAGCAGCTTGGCCTCGGGGGGCACTGAAGCTTTCTTT. This sequence encodes CASSLASGGTEAFF.

The chain carries TRBV6-1 and TRBJ2-3; 7 bases are shared with TRBD2. This CDR3 is 15 amino acids long. Germline CDR1 is MNHNS and CDR2 is SASEGT. Trimming took 4 bases from V and 1 from J; bases not matched to a gene: 5. The CDR3 DNA follows: TGTGCCAGCAGTGTCAGGGACTATGGCACAGATACGCAGTATTTT. It translates to CASSVRDYGTDTQYF.

The chain has TRBV6-1 and TRBJ1-1; D gene ambiguous. CDR1 is MNHNS, CDR2 SASEGT, per germline. This CDR3 has 16 amino acids. V lost 6 bases and J lost 3, with 20 bases in between. This chain's CDR3 is CASRLHEATGDTEAFF. CDR3 DNA sequence: TGTGCCAGCAGGCTCCATGAGGCTACTGGGGACACTGAAGCTTTCTTT.

This clonotype was seen a handful of times. This chain links TRBV9 with TRBJ2-2, with D possibly being TRBD2 (6 bases). V was pared by 2 bases and J by 5 bases, with 13 bases between. Germline V gene data show CDR1 as SGDLS and CDR2 as YYNGEE. The CDR3 is made up of 15 amino acids. The CDR3 DNA is TGTGCCAGCAGCGTGGAGGGAGTAGGTACCGGGGAGCTGTTTTTT. This encodes CASSVEGVGTGELFF.

The chain uses TRBV6-1 and TRBJ2-1, with D perhaps TRBD2 (5 bases). The end of the DNA is better explained by TRBJ2-3, so the J call may be wrong. The CDR3 has 13 residues. In germline, CDR1 is MNHNS, CDR2 SASEGT. Here the CDR3 reads CASREVRTDTQYF. As DNA, the CDR3 is TGTGCCAGCAGGGAGGTGAGGACAGATACGCAGTATTTT.

The V gene is TRBV6-1, the J gene TRBJ1-1; D is uncertain. The CDR3 runs 14 residues. The germline gives CDR1 MNHNS, CDR2 SASEGT. Trimming stripped 6 bases from V and 4 bases from J, with 15 bases between. CDR3: CASRQNSFGTEAFF. In nucleotides, the CDR3 is TGTGCCAGCAGACAGAACAGCTTTGGCACTGAAGCTTTCTTT.